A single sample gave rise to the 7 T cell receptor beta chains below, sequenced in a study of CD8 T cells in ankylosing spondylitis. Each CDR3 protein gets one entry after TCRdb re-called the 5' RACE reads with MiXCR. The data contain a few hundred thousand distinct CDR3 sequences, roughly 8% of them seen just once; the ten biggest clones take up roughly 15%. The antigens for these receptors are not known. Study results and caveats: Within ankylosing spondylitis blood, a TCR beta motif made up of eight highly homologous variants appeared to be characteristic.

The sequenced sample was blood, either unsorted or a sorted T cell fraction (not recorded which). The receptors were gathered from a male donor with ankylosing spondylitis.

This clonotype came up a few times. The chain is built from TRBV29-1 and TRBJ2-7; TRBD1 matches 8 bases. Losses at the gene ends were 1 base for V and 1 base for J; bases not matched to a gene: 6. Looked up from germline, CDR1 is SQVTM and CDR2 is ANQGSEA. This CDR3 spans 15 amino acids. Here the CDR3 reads CSVEAPWTGSYEQYF. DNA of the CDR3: TGCAGCGTTGAAGCCCCCTGGACAGGGTCCTACGAGCAGTACTTC.

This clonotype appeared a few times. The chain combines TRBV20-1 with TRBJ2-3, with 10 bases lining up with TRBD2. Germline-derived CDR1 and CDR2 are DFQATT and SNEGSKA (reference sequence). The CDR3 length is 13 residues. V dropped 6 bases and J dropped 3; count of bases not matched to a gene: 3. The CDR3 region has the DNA TGCAGTGCCCTAGCGGGAGTTACAGATACGCAGTATTTT. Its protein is CSALAGVTDTQYF.

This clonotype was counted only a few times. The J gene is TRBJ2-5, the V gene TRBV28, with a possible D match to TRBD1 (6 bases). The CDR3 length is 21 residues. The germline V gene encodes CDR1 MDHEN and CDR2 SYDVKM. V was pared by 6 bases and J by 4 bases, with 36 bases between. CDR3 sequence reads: CASSSDRRRRWRKGVIETQYF. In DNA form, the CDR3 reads TGTGCCAGCAGCTCGGACAGACGAAGGCGTTGGCGGAAGGGTGTTATAGAGACCCAGTACTTC.

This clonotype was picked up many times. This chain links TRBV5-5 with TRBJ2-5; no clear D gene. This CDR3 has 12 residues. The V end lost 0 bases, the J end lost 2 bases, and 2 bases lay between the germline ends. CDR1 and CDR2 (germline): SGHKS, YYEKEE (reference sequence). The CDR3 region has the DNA TGTGCCAGCAGCTTGGAACAAGAGACCCAGTACTTC. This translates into CASSLEQETQYF.

In nucleotides, the CDR3 is TGCAGTGCTAAGGACGTCCTGGGAAACACCATATATTTT. Its protein product is CSAKDVLGNTIYF. This chain uses TRBV20-1 with TRBJ1-3; D is unclear. Germline V gives CDR1 DFQATT, CDR2 SNEGSKA (reference sequence). This CDR3 has 13 amino acids. V gave up 4 bases and J gave up 4 bases, with 11 bases separating them.

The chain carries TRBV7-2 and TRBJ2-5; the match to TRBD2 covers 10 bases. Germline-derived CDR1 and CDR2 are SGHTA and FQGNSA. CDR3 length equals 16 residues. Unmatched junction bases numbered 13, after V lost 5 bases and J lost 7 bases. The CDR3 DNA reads TGTGCCAGCAGCCCAGGGGGACTAGCGACCCAGGGGACCCAGTACTTC. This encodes CASSPGGLATQGTQYF.

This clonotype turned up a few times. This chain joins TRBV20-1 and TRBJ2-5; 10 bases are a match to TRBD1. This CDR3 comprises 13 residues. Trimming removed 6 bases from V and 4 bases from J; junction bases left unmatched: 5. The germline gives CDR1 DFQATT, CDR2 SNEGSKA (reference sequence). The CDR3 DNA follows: TGCAGTGCGAACGACAGGGGGCGAGAGACCCAGTACTTC. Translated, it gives CSANDRGRETQYF.